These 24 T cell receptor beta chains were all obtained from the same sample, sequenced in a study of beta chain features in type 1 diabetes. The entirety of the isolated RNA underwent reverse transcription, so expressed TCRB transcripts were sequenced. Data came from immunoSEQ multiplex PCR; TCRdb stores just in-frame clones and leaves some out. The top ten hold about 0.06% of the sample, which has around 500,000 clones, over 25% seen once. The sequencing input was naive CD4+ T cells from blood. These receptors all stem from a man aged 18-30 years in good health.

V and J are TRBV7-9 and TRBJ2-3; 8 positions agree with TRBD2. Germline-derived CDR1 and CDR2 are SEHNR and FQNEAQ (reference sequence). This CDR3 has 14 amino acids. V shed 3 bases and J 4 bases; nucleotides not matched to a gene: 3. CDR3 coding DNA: TGTGCCAGCAGCTTGACGGGAGGGGCAGATACGCAGTATTTT. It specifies CASSLTGGADTQYF.

CDR3 nucleotides: TGTGCCAGCAGTTTATCCCACTCCCTCTACGAGCAGTACTTC. As protein: CASSLSHSLYEQYF. The chain uses TRBV28 and TRBJ2-7; no clear D gene. V was clipped by 1 base and J by 3 bases, with 10 bases between them. The CDR3 is 14 amino acids. Germline values: CDR1 MDHEN, CDR2 SYDVKM. The full variable domain, rest sourced from reference TRBV28 and TRBJ2-7, is DVKVTQSSRYLVKRTGEKVFLECVQDMDHENMFWYRQDPGLGLRLIYFSYDVKMKEKGDIPEGYSVSREKKERFSLILESASTNQTSMYLCASSLSHSLYEQYFGPGTRLTVT.

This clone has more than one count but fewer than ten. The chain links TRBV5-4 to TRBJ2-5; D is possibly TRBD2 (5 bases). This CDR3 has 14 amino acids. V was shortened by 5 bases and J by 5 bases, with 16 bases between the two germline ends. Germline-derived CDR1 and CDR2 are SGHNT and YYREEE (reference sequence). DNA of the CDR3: TGTGCCAGCAGTTACCAACTAGGCCCGGAGACCCAGTACTTC. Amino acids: CASSYQLGPETQYF.

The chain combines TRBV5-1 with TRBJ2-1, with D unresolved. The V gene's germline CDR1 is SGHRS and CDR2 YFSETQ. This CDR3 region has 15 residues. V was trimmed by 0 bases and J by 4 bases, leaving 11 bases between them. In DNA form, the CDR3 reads TGCGCCAGCAGCTTGGCCCTAGAACCGTACAATGAGCAGTTCTTC. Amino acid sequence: CASSLALEPYNEQFF.

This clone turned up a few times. CDR3 DNA sequence: TGTGCCAGCAGTGAGGACAGGGTACGGTACGAGCAGTACTTC. Amino acid sequence: CASSEDRVRYEQYF. V usage is TRBV6-1 and J usage is TRBJ2-7; TRBD1 matches at 8 bases. The CDR3 is 14 amino acids. After removal of 3 bases from V and 4 bases from J, the junction contained 5 bases not matched to a gene. Germline CDR1 reads MNHNS; CDR2 reads SASEGT.

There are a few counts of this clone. CDR3 loop: CAWSVLQGSTEAFF. CDR3 coding DNA: TGTGCCTGGAGTGTCCTACAGGGTTCCACTGAAGCTTTCTTT. The chain carries TRBV30 and TRBJ1-1, with D perhaps matching TRBD1 (6 bases). V was shortened by 0 bases and J by 4 bases, with 12 bases between the two germline ends. There are 14 residues in the CDR3. Germline CDR1 is GTSNPN and CDR2 is SVGIG (reference sequence).

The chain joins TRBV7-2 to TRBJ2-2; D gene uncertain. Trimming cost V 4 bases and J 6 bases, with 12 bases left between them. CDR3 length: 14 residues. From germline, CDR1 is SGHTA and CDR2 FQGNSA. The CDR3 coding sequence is TGTGCCAGCAGCTCCCGAAACAGCCCCGGGGAGCTGTTTTTT. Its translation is CASSSRNSPGELFF.

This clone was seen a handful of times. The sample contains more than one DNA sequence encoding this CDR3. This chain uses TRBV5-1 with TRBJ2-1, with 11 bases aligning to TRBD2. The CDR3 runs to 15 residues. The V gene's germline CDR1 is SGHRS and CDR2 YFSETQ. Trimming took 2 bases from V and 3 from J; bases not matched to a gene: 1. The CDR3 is CASSLLAGDYNEQFF. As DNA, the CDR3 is TGCGCCAGCAGCTTACTAGCGGGGGACTACAATGAGCAGTTCTTC. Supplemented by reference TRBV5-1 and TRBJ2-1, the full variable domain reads KAGVTQTPRYLIKTRGQQVTLSCSPISGHRSVSWYQQTPGQGLQFLFEYFSETQRNKGNFPGRFSGRQFSNSRSEMNVSTLELGDSALYLCASSLLAGDYNEQFFGPGTRLTVL.

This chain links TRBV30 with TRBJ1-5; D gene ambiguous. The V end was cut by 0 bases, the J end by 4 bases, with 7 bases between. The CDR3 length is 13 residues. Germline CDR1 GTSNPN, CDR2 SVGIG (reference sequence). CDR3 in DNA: TGTGCCTGGAGTGTCAAGGATAATCAGCCCCAGCATTTT. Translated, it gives CAWSVKDNQPQHF.

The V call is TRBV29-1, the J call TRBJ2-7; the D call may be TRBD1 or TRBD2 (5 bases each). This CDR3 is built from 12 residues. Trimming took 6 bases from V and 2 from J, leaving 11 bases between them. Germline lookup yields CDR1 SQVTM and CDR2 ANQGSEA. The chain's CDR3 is CSVFLGPYEQYF. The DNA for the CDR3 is TGCAGCGTCTTTTTGGGACCCTACGAGCAGTACTTC.

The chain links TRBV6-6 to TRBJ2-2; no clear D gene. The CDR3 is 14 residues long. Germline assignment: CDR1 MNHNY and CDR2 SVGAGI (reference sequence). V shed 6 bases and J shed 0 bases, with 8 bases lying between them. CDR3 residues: CASRPSANTGELFF. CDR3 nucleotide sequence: TGTGCCAGCAGGCCTTCCGCGAACACCGGGGAGCTGTTTTTT.

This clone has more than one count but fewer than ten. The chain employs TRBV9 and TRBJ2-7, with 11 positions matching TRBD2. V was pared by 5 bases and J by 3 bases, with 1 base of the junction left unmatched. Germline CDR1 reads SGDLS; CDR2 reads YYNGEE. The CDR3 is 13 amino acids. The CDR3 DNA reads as TGTGCCAGCAGTACTAGCGGGAGCTACGAGCAGTACTTC. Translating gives CASSTSGSYEQYF.

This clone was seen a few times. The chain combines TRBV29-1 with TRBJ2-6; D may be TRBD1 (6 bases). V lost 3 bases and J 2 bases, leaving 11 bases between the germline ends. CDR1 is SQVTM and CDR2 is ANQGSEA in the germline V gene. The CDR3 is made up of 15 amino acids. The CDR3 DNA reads TGCAGCGTTGATGCCACAGGGCCTGGGGCCAACGTCCTGACTTTC. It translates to CSVDATGPGANVLTF. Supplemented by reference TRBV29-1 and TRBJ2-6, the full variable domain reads SAVISQKPSRDICQRGTSLTIQCQVDSQVTMMFWYRQQPGQSLTLIATANQGSEATYESGFVIDKFPISRPNLTFSTLTVSNMSPEDSSIYLCSVDATGPGANVLTFGAGSRLTVL.

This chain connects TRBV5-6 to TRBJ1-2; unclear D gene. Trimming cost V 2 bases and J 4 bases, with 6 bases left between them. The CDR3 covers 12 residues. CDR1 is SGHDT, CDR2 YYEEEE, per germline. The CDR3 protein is CASSFDGYGYTF. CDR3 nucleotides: TGTGCCAGCAGCTTTGACGGCTATGGCTACACCTTC.

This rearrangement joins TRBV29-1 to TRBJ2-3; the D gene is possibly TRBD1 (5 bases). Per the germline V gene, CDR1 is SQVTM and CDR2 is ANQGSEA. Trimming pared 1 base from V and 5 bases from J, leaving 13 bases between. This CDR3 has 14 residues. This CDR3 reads CSVEVKGRVDTQYF. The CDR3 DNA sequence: TGCAGCGTTGAAGTCAAGGGGCGCGTAGATACGCAGTATTTT.

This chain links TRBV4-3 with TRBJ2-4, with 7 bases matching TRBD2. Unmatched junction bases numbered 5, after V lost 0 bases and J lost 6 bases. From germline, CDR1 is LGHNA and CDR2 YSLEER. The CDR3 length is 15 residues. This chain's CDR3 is CASSQEASGRNIQYF. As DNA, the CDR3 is TGCGCCAGCAGCCAAGAGGCTAGCGGAAGAAACATTCAGTACTTC.

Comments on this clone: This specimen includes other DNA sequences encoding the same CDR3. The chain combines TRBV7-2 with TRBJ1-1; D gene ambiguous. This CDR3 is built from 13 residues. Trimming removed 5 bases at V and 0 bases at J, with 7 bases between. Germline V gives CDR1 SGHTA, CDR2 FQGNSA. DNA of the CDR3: TGTGCCAGCAGCCTTACAGTGAACACTGAAGCTTTCTTT. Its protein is CASSLTVNTEAFF.

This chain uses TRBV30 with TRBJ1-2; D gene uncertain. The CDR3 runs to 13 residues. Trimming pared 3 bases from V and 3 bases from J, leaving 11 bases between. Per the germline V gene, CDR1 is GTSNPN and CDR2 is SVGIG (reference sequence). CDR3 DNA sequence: TGTGCCTGGAGCCCCAAAGGTCACTATGGCTACACCTTC. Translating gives CAWSPKGHYGYTF.

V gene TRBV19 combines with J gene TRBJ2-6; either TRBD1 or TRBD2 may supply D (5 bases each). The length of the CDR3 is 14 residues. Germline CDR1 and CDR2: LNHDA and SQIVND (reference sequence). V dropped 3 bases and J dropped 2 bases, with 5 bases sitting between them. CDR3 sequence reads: CASSMGAGANVLTF. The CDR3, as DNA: TGTGCCAGTAGTATGGGGGCTGGGGCCAACGTCCTGACTTTC.

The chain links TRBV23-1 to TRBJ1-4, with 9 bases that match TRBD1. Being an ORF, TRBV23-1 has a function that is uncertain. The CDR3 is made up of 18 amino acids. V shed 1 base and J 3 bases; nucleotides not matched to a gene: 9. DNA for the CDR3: TGCGCCAGCAGTCAATGCGGGGGACAGGGTCCATCTAATGAAAAACTGTTTTTT. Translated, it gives CASSQCGGQGPSNEKLFF.

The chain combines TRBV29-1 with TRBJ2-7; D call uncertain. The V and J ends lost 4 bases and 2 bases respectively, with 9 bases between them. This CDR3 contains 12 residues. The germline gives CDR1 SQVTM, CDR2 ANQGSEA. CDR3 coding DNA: TGCAGCGTTGTATTATCCACCTACGAGCAGTACTTC. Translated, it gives CSVVLSTYEQYF.

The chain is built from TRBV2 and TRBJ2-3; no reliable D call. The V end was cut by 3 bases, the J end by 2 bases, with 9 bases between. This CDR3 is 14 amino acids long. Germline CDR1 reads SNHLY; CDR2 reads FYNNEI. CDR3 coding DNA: TGTGCCAGCAGTGATACGACACACACAGATACGCAGTATTTT. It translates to CASSDTTHTDTQYF.

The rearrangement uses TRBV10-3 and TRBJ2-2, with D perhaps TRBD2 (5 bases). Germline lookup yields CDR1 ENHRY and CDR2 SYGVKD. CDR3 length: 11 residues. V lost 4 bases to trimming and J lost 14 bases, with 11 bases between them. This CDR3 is CAISAGSGLFF. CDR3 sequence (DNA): TGTGCCATCAGTGCGGGGTCGGGACTGTTTTTT.

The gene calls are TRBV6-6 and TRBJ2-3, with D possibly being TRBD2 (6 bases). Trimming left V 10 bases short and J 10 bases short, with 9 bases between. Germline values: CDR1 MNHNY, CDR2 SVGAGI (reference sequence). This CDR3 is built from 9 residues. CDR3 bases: TGTGCCACCGGGGAGGCGCAGTATTTT. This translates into CATGEAQYF.